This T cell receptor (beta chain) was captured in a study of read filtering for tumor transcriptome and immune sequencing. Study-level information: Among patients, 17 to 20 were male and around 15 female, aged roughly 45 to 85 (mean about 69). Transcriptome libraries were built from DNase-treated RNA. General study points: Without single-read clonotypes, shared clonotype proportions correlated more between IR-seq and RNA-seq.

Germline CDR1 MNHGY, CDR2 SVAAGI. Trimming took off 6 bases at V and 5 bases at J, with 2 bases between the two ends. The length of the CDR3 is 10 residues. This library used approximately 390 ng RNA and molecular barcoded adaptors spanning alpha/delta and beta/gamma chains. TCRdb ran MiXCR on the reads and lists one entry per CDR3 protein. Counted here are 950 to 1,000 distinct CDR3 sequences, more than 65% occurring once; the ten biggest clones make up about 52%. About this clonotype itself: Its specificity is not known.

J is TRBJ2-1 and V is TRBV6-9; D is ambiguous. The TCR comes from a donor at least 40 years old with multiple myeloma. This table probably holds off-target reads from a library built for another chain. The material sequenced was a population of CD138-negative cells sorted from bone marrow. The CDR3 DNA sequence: TGTGCCAGCAGGAACAATGAGCAGTTCTTC. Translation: CASRNNEQFF.